Sequencing of this T cell receptor beta chain was carried out in a study of T cells in Graves' hyperthyroidism and ophthalmopathy (dated by TCRdb to the late 2010s). With respect to the entire study: Peripheral blood samples were taken at initial diagnosis, before any treatment was given. A discovery cohort of 95 to 100 patients, about 43 with Graves' ophthalmopathy and approximately 60 with stable Graves' hyperthyroidism, was used to find distinguishing TCR V-J signatures. Prospective prediction of ophthalmopathy was tested in an independent validation cohort of approximately 18 hyperthyroidism patients and 17 patients who later progressed to ophthalmopathy. The roughly 91 discovery patients were randomly divided into training and test sets at a 7:3 ratio. In several Graves' hyperthyroidism patients, the study also compared T-cell repertoires from thyroid tissue with T-cell repertoires from blood. After blood sampling, hyperthyroidism patients were treated with methimazole at a starting dose of 30 mg daily, and ophthalmopathy patients were treated with high-dose intravenous methylprednisolone. The paper describes TCR Vbeta CDR3 sequencing of more than 120 peripheral blood samples, made up of 43 ophthalmopathy patients, some 80 hyperthyroidism patients and roughly 17 progressor patients.

Study-level results and caveats: Sample size was not statistically predetermined, and blinding of investigators to group allocation was not performed. Most expanded thyroid clonotypes (frequency above 0.001) were also found in blood, which suggests that blood repertoires may mirror thyroid immune responses. In validation, progression to ophthalmopathy was predicted by the model with more than 65% sensitivity and roughly 76% specificity, a median of roughly 6.4 months before onset. A model built on a 13 V-J signature distinguished ophthalmopathy from stable hyperthyroidism, reaching about 89% sensitivity and 81.08% specificity in cross-validation and 80%/75% in testing.

V ends up 1 base short and J 7 bases short, with an unmatched junction base count of 6. From the cysteine through the phenylalanine, the CDR3 covers 15 amino acids. The retained sequence is limited to the CDR3, 45 bases, with the frame set at the first base. Looking up the germline V gene yields CDR1 SGHTA and CDR2 FQGNSA. The TCR beta CDR3 regions were amplified from the RNA transcripts. The first round of RT-PCR for the TCR CDR3 was performed with the HTBI primer set and the Qiagen OneStep RT-PCR kit. Libraries were constructed in a second round of multiplex PCR, after which size selection and purification were carried out. Paired-end sequencing of the libraries was performed with 100 bp reads on an Illumina HiSeq2000. Concerning the study's data processing: SOAPnuke was used to process the raw data, with reads discarded if the reads contained adapters or uncalled bases, had a mean Phred below 15, or lacked an exact constant-primer or identifier match. COPE v1.2.5 was used to merge high-quality paired reads, and clonotypes were defined as unique nucleotide sequences. MiTCR v1.1 was used to align clonotypes to the IMGT TRBV, TRBD and TRBJ reference segments. Analysis was restricted to V-J combinations with a frequency above 0.0001, which covered roughly 99% of repertoires. A TCS score was defined as the ratio between F50 (clonal expansion) and ExV (chaos), using BLOSUM62-based TCRdist between CDR3 peptides within each V-J. Welch's t-statistics and random forest reduced some 510 V-J features to 13, which were used in a naive Bayes classifier (R e1071). Starting from the raw public reads, TCRdb applied fastp trimming at Q25, assembled clones with MiXCR and retained in-frame beta chains. Each entry merges the rows of one CDR3 protein and shows their most common DNA and genes. None of the V and J calls come from the authors' own analysis; TCRdb made them. This sample comprises about 690,000 distinct CDR3 sequences, 17% of them detected only once. The ten top clones hold 15% of the sample.

Stable Graves' hyperthyroidism was defined as no progression to ophthalmopathy during 18 months of follow-up. Hyperthyroidism patients were aged 18 to 65 years and newly diagnosed, with disease duration of less than 2 months. Any patient with an uncontrolled infection, another autoimmune disease, pregnancy or lactation was excluded. Clinical symptoms, serum thyroxine and TRAb, thyroid ultrasound, and orbital computed tomography formed the basis for the diagnoses. PBMCs were separated from roughly 9.6 ml of fresh peripheral blood using Ficoll-Paque density gradient centrifugation. Total RNA was extracted with Trizol reagent, and quality was checked on an Agilent 2100 Bioanalyzer. Ten or more counts support this clonotype. This receptor's antigen is unknown. Base qualities are not at hand, and no much larger clone is one base apart.

Material for sequencing was blood. Here the chain combines TRBV7-2 and TRBJ2-7, and 11 bases in between align with TRBD2. This receptor was obtained from a man in his forties or fifties with Graves' hyperthyroidism. CDR3 protein: CASSLVLAGAREQYF. The nucleotide sequence reads TGTGCCAGCAGCTTAGTACTAGCGGGAGCAAGGGAGCAGTACTTC.